This TCR beta chain was retrieved from a study of shared clonotypes between healthy human individuals. General study findings and limits: Among donors, sharing of clonotypes was expected to be affected by sequencing depth.

Using immunoSEQ multiplex PCR, the repertoire was profiled, and TCRdb retains in-frame clones only, with some absent. The sample has about 1.5 million clones, about 96% seen once. With regard to this clone: Its target is unknown.

J gave up 0 bases and V 3 bases, and 6 bases lay outside the gene matches. CDR1 and CDR2 from the germline V gene are LGHNT and FRNRAP. This CDR3 contains 17 residues. The chain couples TRBV12-5 to TRBJ2-1; TRBD1 agrees at 9 bases. The TCR was taken from a man younger than 40 in good health. Sequencing input: naive CD4+ T cells sorted from blood. Noted subset: CD45RA+ positively selected. The CDR3 coding sequence is TGTGCTAGTGGTTTTGGACAGGGGTTGGGCTCCTACAATGAGCAGTTCTTC. It translates to CASGFGQGLGSYNEQFF.